A single sample gave rise to the 25 T cell receptor beta chains below, sequenced in a study of shared clonotypes between healthy human individuals (dated by TCRdb to 2018 to 2021). CD8 naive samples consisted of CD45RO-negative cells that were positively selected for CCR7, yielding a CD45RA+CCR7+ population without TemRA cells. The library was obtained by the immunoSEQ multiplex PCR assay. TCRdb re-hosts the immuneACCESS table, in-frame sequences only. Its copies lack some clones; in the studies checked, an unresolved V gene accounts for under half of them, and the cause for the rest is not known. The sample data list 550,000 to 750,000 clones, and about 95% of these were observed just once. 0.11% of the sample belongs to the ten largest clones. Sequenced sample: naive CD8+ T cells sorted from blood. Taken with the paper, the label for cell subset or site translates to: CD45RA+CCR7+. These receptors were taken from a woman in her 30s in good health.

The rearrangement uses TRBV7-9 and TRBJ1-2; 7 positions match TRBD1. V gave up 5 bases and J gave up 3 bases; unmatched junction bases: 9. Germline lookup yields CDR1 SEHNR and CDR2 FQNEAQ (reference sequence). The CDR3 has 15 amino acids. CDR3 residues: CASSPLGDRDYGYTF. The DNA for the CDR3 is TGTGCCAGCAGCCCATTGGGAGACAGGGACTATGGCTACACCTTC.

The J gene is TRBJ2-7, the V gene TRBV29-1, with D tentatively TRBD2 (7 bases). The CDR3 has 11 amino acids. Germline values: CDR1 SQVTM, CDR2 ANQGSEA. Trimming removed 4 bases at V and 7 bases at J, with 11 bases between. The CDR3 bases are TGCAGCGTTGCCAGGGGAGGGGAGCAGTACTTC. It is translated as CSVARGGEQYF.

The J gene is TRBJ2-3, the V gene TRBV6-6; D is undetermined. This CDR3 spans 10 amino acids. V was clipped by 6 bases and J by 6 bases, with 4 bases between them. Germline CDR1 and CDR2: MNHNY and SVGAGI (reference sequence). CDR3 in DNA: TGTGCCAGCAGCGCCGATACGCAGTATTTT. It is translated as CASSADTQYF.

The J gene is TRBJ1-5, the V gene TRBV18, with a tentative D call TRBD1 (6 bases). Germline CDR1 reads KGHSH; CDR2 reads LQKENI. The CDR3 sequence is 19 residues long. V gave up 2 bases and J gave up 7 bases, with 27 bases separating them. The CDR3 nucleotides read TGTGCCAGCTCACCATCTGCCCCATTTCTCGAAGGGGGTTGGCAGCCCCAGCATTTT. Protein: CASSPSAPFLEGGWQPQHF.

The count of this clone is one. The chain uses TRBV11-2 and TRBJ1-2; D remains unclear. With 4 bases removed from V and 7 bases from J, the gap between germline ends came to 13 bases. From germline, CDR1 is SGHAT and CDR2 FQNNGV. The CDR3 runs to 13 residues. CDR3 in DNA: TGTGCCAGCAGCTCGCTGGAGATGAGTGGCTACACCTTC. This gives the protein CASSSLEMSGYTF. The whole variable domain, remainder taken from reference TRBV11-2 and TRBJ1-2, is EAGVAQSPRYKIIEKRQSVAFWCNPISGHATLYWYQQILGQGPKLLIQFQNNGVVDDSQLPKDRFSAERLKGVDSTLKIQPAKLEDSAVYLCASSSLEMSGYTFGSGTRLTVV.

This chain connects TRBV19 to TRBJ1-5; unclear D gene. The CDR3 length is 15 residues. Germline V gene sequence: CDR1 LNHDA, CDR2 SQIVND (reference sequence). The V gene lost 9 bases and the J gene lost 1 base, with 16 bases spanning the gap. The CDR3, as DNA: TGTGCCAGCGGATCGCTTTACGCCAGCAATCAGCCCCAGCATTTT. Translating gives CASGSLYASNQPQHF. Variable domain in full (rest from reference TRBV19 and TRBJ1-5): DGGITQSPKYLFRKEGQNVTLSCEQNLNHDAMYWYRQDPGQGLRLIYYSQIVNDFQKGDIAEGYSVSREKKESFPLTVTSAQKNPTAFYLCASGSLYASNQPQHFGDGTRLSIL.

The V call is TRBV28, the J call TRBJ2-7; 9 positions agree with TRBD2. V trimming: 6 bases; J trimming: 5 bases; junction bases outside the gene matches: 11. Germline V CDR1 and CDR2: MDHEN, SYDVKM. The CDR3 covers 15 residues. The CDR3 DNA reads as TGTGCCAGCAGGGGCTGGCGGGAGGGCCTACACGAGCAGTACTTC. Translated, it gives CASRGWREGLHEQYF. The variable domain in full, with the rest retrieved from reference TRBV28 and TRBJ2-7, is DVKVTQSSRYLVKRTGEKVFLECVQDMDHENMFWYRQDPGLGLRLIYFSYDVKMKEKGDIPEGYSVSREKKERFSLILESASTNQTSMYLCASRGWREGLHEQYFGPGTRLTVT.

J is TRBJ2-5 and V is TRBV7-7; 11 bases agree with TRBD2. The CDR3 is 16 amino acids. V was pared by 2 bases and J by 5 bases, with 7 bases of the junction left unmatched. Germline CDR1 SSHAT, CDR2 FNYEAQ (reference sequence). The CDR3 region has the DNA TGTGCCAGCAGCTTAAGCCTAGCGGGAGGCAGTGAGACCCAGTACTTC. Translation gives CASSLSLAGGSETQYF.

The rearrangement uses TRBV28 and TRBJ2-1; 7 bases align to TRBD2. V lost 0 bases to trimming and J lost 4 bases; unmatched junction nucleotides: 3. In germline, CDR1 is MDHEN, CDR2 SYDVKM. This CDR3 comprises 15 residues. The CDR3 sequence is CASSLWGGPYNEQFF. Written as DNA, the CDR3 is TGTGCCAGCAGTTTATGGGGAGGGCCGTACAATGAGCAGTTCTTC.

This clone was counted a single time. This rearrangement joins TRBV19 to TRBJ2-7; D possibly uses TRBD1 or TRBD2 (5 bases each). CDR1 LNHDA and CDR2 SQIVND come from the germline V gene (reference sequence). With 6 bases removed from V and 2 bases from J, the gap between germline ends came to 20 bases. The CDR3 is made up of 16 amino acids. Written as DNA, the CDR3 is TGTGCCAGTAGCCCATATGGGGGAGTCGTAACCTACGAGCAGTACTTC. This encodes CASSPYGGVVTYEQYF.

The chain uses TRBV11-1 and TRBJ2-7; D is uncertain. The germline V gene encodes CDR1 SGHAT and CDR2 FQDESV (reference sequence). There are 15 residues in the CDR3. The ends were cut back, 0 bases at V and 5 bases at J, with 14 bases in the middle. The CDR3 DNA reads TGTGCCAGCAGCTTAGCGGGGTCCGTTGCCCACGAGCAGTACTTC. It yields the protein CASSLAGSVAHEQYF.

This clone was recorded only once. V and J are TRBV9 and TRBJ2-1; TRBD2 matches 13 bases. This CDR3 is built from 15 residues. Germline trimming cut 3 bases from V and 6 bases from J; bases unmatched to any gene: 3. Germline loops: CDR1 SGDLS, CDR2 YYNGEE. The CDR3 is CASSGLAGGGNEQFF. CDR3 bases: TGTGCCAGCAGCGGACTAGCGGGAGGTGGCAATGAGCAGTTCTTC.

The V call is TRBV5-6, the J call TRBJ1-1; 8 bases align to TRBD1. Germline V CDR1 and CDR2: SGHDT, YYEEEE. The CDR3 is made up of 14 amino acids. J lost 13 bases, V lost 2 bases, and 13 bases had no gene match. The CDR3 DNA sequence: TGTGCCAGCAGCTTCGCGCGGGACAGGTTTTTTGTTTTCTTT. Translation gives CASSFARDRFFVFF.

The CDR3 DNA reads TGCGCCAGCAGCCAGGACAGGAGAGCAACTAATGAAAAACTGTTTTTT. Translated, it gives CASSQDRRATNEKLFF. The V gene is TRBV4-1, the J gene TRBJ1-4; 7 bases agree with TRBD1. Germline V CDR1 and CDR2: MGHRA, YSYEKL. The CDR3 consists of 16 residues. V gave up 3 bases and J gave up 0 bases; unmatched junction bases: 4.

The V call is TRBV13, the J call TRBJ2-1, with TRBD2 as a possible D gene (5 bases). The germline V and J ends were trimmed by 4 bases and 1 base, with 11 bases remaining between them. Per the germline V gene, CDR1 is PRHDT and CDR2 is FYEKMQ (reference sequence). The CDR3 runs 15 residues. The CDR3 loop is CASSSRTGSYNEQFF. The CDR3 DNA follows: TGTGCCAGCAGCTCGCGGACTGGTTCCTACAATGAGCAGTTCTTC.

The V gene is TRBV2, the J gene TRBJ2-7; no definite D call. Germline V gives CDR1 SNHLY, CDR2 FYNNEI. The V and J ends lost 5 bases and 3 bases respectively, with 14 bases between them. This CDR3 contains 14 residues. CDR3 amino acids: CASSSSRMDYEQYF. CDR3 DNA sequence: TGTGCCAGCAGTAGTTCCCGGATGGACTACGAGCAGTACTTC.

The count of this clone is one. The rearrangement joins TRBV19 to TRBJ1-1, with D perhaps TRBD1 (5 bases). The CDR3 loop spans 14 amino acids. Germline CDR1 reads LNHDA; CDR2 reads SQIVND (reference sequence). V dropped 1 base and J dropped 11 bases, with 17 bases sitting between them. The CDR3 region is CASSIGDLRNGAFF. CDR3 in DNA: TGTGCCAGTAGTATAGGGGACTTACGAAATGGGGCTTTCTTT.

CDR3 coding DNA: TGCGCCAGCAGCTTAGCATCGCGGACTAGCGGGAGGTCAAATGAGCAGTTCTTC. As protein: CASSLASRTSGRSNEQFF. The chain has TRBV5-1 and TRBJ2-1; 14 nucleotides line up with TRBD2. This CDR3 comprises 18 residues. Germline V gene sequence: CDR1 SGHRS, CDR2 YFSETQ. Trimming cost V 2 bases and J 7 bases; bases outside gene matches: 11. Drawing the rest from reference TRBV5-1 and TRBJ2-1, the complete variable domain is KAGVTQTPRYLIKTRGQQVTLSCSPISGHRSVSWYQQTPGQGLQFLFEYFSETQRNKGNFPGRFSGRQFSNSRSEMNVSTLELGDSALYLCASSLASRTSGRSNEQFFGPGTRLTVL.

The V call is TRBV11-2, the J call TRBJ2-1; 13 nucleotides align to TRBD2. Trimming at V came to 5 bases and at J to 1 base, leaving 2 bases not matched to a gene. This CDR3 contains 16 residues. Germline V gives CDR1 SGHAT, CDR2 FQNNGV. CDR3 sequence (DNA): TGTGCCAGCAGCACGGGACTAGCGGGATCCTACAATGAGCAGTTCTTC. Its translation is CASSTGLAGSYNEQFF.

The V call is TRBV7-6, the J call TRBJ1-2; unclear D gene. Per the germline V gene, CDR1 is SGHVS and CDR2 is FNYEAQ. This CDR3 region has 14 residues. Trimming stripped 5 bases from V and 4 bases from J, with 14 bases between. The CDR3 nucleotides read TGTGCCAGCAGCCCCGCAGGTGTTTCCTATGGCTACACCTTC. Amino acid sequence: CASSPAGVSYGYTF.

The chain carries TRBV27 and TRBJ2-1, with TRBD2 identical over 7 bases. The germline V gene has CDR1 MNHEY and CDR2 SMNVEV (reference sequence). The CDR3 totals 14 residues. Unmatched junction bases numbered 8, after V lost 10 bases and J lost 2 bases. CDR3 loop: CATFTGGAYNEQFF. The CDR3 DNA is TGTGCCACCTTTACGGGAGGTGCCTACAATGAGCAGTTCTTC.

CDR3 in amino acids: CASSLRGEGIQNEQFF. The CDR3 DNA is TGTGCCAGCAGCTTGCGAGGGGAGGGCATTCAAAATGAGCAGTTCTTC. V is TRBV27 and J is TRBJ2-1; 7 bases align to TRBD2. V lost 6 bases and J lost 7; bases outside the gene matches: 15. The CDR3 length is 16 residues. CDR1 is MNHEY and CDR2 is SMNVEV in the germline V gene (reference sequence).

The chain is built from TRBV19 and TRBJ1-1, with D unclear. The CDR3 consists of 16 residues. The germline CDR1 and CDR2 sequences are LNHDA and SQIVND (reference sequence). With 5 bases removed from V and 1 base from J, the gap between germline ends came to 17 bases. CDR3 nucleotides: TGTGCCAGTAGTCTACCTCAGACCGGGGAGAACACTGAAGCTTTCTTT. Encoded protein: CASSLPQTGENTEAFF.

This sequence joins TRBV6-5 and TRBJ1-1, with D unclear. The germline gives CDR1 MNHEY, CDR2 SVGAGI. The CDR3 has 13 residues. V dropped 2 bases and J dropped 4 bases, with 8 bases sitting between them. CDR3 region: CASSYQASTEAFF. The DNA for the CDR3 is TGTGCCAGCAGTTACCAGGCTAGCACTGAAGCTTTCTTT.

The rearrangement uses TRBV4-1 and TRBJ2-3; 12 bases line up with TRBD2. CDR1 and CDR2 from the germline V gene are MGHRA and YSYEKL. V lost 2 bases and J lost 6; bases outside the gene matches: 3. The CDR3 consists of 15 residues. CDR3 nucleotide sequence: TGCGCCAGCAGCCAAACTCTAGCGGGAGGGGATACGCAGTATTTT. Translation gives CASSQTLAGGDTQYF.